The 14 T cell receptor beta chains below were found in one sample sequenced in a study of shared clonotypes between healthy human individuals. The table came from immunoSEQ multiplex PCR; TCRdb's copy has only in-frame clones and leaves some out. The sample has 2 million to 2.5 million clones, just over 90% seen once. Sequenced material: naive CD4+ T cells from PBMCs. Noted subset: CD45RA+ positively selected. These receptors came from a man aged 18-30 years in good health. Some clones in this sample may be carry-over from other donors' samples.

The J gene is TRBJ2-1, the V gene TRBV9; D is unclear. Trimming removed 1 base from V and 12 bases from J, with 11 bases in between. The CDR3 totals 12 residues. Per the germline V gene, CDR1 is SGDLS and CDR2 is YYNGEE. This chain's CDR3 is CASSVNRGPQFF. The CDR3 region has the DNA TGTGCCAGCAGCGTAAATAGAGGCCCGCAGTTCTTC. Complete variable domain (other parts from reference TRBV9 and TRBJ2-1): DSGVTQTPKHLITATGQRVTLRCSPRSGDLSVYWYQQSLDQGLQFLIQYYNGEERAKGNILERFSAQQFPDLHSELNLSSLELGDSALYFCASSVNRGPQFFGPGTRLTVL.

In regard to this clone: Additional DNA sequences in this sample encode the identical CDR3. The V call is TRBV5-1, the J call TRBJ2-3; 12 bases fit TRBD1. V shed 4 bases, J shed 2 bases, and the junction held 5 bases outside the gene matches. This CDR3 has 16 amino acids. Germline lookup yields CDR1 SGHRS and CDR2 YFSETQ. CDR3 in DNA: TGCGCCAGCAGCCCGCCGGGACAGGGGGCCACAGATACGCAGTATTTT. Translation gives CASSPPGQGATDTQYF.

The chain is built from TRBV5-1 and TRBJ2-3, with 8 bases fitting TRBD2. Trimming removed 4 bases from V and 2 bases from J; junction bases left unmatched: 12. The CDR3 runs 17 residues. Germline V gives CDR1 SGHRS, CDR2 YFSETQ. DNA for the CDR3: TGCGCCAGCAGCAGAGCTACTAGCGGCGTATTCACAGATACGCAGTATTTT. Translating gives CASSRATSGVFTDTQYF. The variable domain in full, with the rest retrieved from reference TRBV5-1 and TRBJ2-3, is KAGVTQTPRYLIKTRGQQVTLSCSPISGHRSVSWYQQTPGQGLQFLFEYFSETQRNKGNFPGRFSGRQFSNSRSEMNVSTLELGDSALYLCASSRATSGVFTDTQYFGPGTRLTVL.

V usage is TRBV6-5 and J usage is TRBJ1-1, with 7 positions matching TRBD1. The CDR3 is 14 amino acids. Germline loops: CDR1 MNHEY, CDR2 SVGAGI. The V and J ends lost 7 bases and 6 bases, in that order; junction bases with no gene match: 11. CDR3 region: CASINPGQLAEAFF. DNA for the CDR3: TGTGCCAGCATTAATCCGGGACAGCTTGCTGAAGCTTTCTTT.

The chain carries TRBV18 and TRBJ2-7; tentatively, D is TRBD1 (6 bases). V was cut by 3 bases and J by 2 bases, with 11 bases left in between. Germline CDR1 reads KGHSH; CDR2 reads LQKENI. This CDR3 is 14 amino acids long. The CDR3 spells CASSPQGQAYEQYF. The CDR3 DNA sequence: TGTGCCAGCTCACCTCAGGGGCAGGCCTACGAGCAGTACTTC.

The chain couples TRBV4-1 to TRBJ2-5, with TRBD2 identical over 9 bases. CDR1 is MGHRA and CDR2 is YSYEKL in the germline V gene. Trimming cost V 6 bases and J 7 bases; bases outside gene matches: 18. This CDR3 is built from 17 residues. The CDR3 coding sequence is TGCGCCAGCAGTCCGGGTGCCCGAAGCGGGGGGATGGGGACCCAGTACTTC. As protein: CASSPGARSGGMGTQYF.

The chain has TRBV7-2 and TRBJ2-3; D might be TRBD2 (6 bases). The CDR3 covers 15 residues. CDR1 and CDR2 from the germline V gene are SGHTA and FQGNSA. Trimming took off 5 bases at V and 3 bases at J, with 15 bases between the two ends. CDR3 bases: TGTGCCAGCAGCCGCCTAAGGGGAGGAACAGATACGCAGTATTTT. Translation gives CASSRLRGGTDTQYF.

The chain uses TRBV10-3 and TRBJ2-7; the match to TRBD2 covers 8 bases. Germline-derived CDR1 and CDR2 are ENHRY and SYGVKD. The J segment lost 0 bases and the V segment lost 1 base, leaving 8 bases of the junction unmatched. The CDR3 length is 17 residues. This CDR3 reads CAISEFYTSGPSYEQYF. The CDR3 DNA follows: TGTGCCATCAGTGAGTTCTATACTAGCGGACCCTCCTACGAGCAGTACTTC.

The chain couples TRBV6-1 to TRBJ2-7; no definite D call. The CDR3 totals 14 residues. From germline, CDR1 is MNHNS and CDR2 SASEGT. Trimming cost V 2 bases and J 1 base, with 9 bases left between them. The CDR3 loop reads CASSESRVSYEQYF. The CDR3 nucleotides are TGTGCCAGCAGTGAATCCCGGGTATCCTACGAGCAGTACTTC.

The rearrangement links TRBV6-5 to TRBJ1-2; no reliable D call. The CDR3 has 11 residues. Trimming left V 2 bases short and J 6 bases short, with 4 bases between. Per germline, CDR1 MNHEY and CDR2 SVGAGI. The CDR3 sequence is CASSYMNGYTF. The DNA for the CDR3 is TGTGCCAGCAGTTACATGAATGGCTACACCTTC.

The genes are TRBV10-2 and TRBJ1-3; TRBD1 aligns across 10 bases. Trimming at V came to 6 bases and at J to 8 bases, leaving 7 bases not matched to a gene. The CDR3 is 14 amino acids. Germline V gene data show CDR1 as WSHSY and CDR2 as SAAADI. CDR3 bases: TGCGCCAGCAGAAGGACAGGGGGATGGGACACCATATATTTT. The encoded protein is CASRRTGGWDTIYF.

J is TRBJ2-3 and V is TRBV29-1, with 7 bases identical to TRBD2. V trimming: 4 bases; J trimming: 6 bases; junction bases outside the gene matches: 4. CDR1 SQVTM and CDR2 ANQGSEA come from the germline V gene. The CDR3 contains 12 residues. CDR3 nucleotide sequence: TGCAGCGTTGTAAGCGGGGAGGATACGCAGTATTTT. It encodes CSVVSGEDTQYF.

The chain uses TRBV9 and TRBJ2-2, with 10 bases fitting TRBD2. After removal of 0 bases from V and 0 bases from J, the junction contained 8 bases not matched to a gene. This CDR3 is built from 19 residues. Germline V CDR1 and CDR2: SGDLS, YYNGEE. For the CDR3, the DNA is TGTGCCAGCAGCGTAGATCCCCCGGGACTAGCGCCGAACACCGGGGAGCTGTTTTTT. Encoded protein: CASSVDPPGLAPNTGELFF.

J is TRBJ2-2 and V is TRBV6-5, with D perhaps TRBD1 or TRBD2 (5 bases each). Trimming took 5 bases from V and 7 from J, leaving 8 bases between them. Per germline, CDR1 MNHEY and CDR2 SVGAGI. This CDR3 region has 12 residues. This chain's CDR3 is CASSERGGELFF. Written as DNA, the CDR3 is TGTGCCAGCAGTGAGAGGGGCGGGGAGCTGTTTTTT.